This record covers a single T cell receptor beta chain. This record comes from a study of blood T cell repertoires in COVID-19. Study at large: The United States, Italy and Spain provided the acute and convalescent COVID-19 samples. PBMCs, B-cell-depleted T cells, or T cells provided the cDNA or gDNA that made up the material.

CDR1 and CDR2 (germline): SEHNR, FQNEAQ (reference sequence). This CDR3 is built from 15 residues. V lost 3 bases to trimming and J lost 4 bases; unmatched junction nucleotides: 5. How the authors handled the data: It was from reference gene primer amplification that nucleated cell counts were estimated. Libraries were prepared by immunoSEQ multiplex PCR; TCRdb keeps only in-frame clonotypes and omits some of them. That table supplies the V and J calls and clone size; D and trimming were determined from the DNA. The sample yields about 54,000 clones, roughly 84% seen once. The sequence came from a man aged 45-65 years with active COVID-19. The specimen sequenced was peripheral blood. The J gene is TRBJ2-2, the V gene TRBV7-9; 7 bases are a match to TRBD1. The CDR3 loop is CASSFTGVPTGELFF. CDR3 coding DNA: TGTGCCAGCAGCTTCACAGGGGTCCCCACCGGGGAGCTGTTTTTT.